This T cell receptor beta chain is drawn from a study of cytomegalovirus exposure and HLA in healthy donors. Trimming removed 6 bases from V and 1 base from J, with 11 bases in between. CDR3 length: 14 residues. Germline V gene lookup returns CDR1 MNHNS and CDR2 SASEGT. Primers included in the PCR were 60 Vbeta and 13 Jbeta primers. Here immunoSEQ multiplex PCR was the method, and the copy in TCRdb shows in-frame clones only, minus some. The table lists fewer than 150,000 clones, about 80% of them singletons. The genes are TRBV6-1 and TRBJ2-3, with D perhaps TRBD2 (5 bases). The clonotype comes from a male donor in good health and CMV-seronegative. Sequenced material: PBMCs. The CDR3: CASRSVGGTDTQYF. CDR3 DNA sequence: TGTGCCAGCAGATCGGTCGGGGGCACAGATACGCAGTATTTT.